The 11 T cell receptor beta chains given below trace back to one sample, sequenced in a study of T cells after yellow fever vaccination. One entry per CDR3 protein results from TCRdb running MiXCR on the 5' RACE reads. The sample lists about 170,000 distinct CDR3 sequences; approximately 11% were seen once. Sample: CD8+ T cells sorted from PBMCs, taken 15 days after the yellow fever booster vaccination. All receptors derive from a man aged 18 to 30 who received the YFV17D yellow fever vaccine.

CDR3 region: CASSPVANTEAFF. CDR3 sequence (DNA): TGTGCCAGCAGTCCCGTCGCGAACACTGAAGCTTTCTTT. The V and J genes are TRBV12-3 or TRBV12-4 and TRBJ1-1; D ambiguous. The CDR3 is made up of 13 amino acids. Trimming took off 5 bases at V and 1 base at J, with 8 bases between the two ends.

This clonotype came up many times. V gene TRBV6-5 combines with J gene TRBJ2-7, with a possible D match to TRBD2 (6 bases). The V and J ends lost 6 bases and 3 bases respectively, with 6 bases between them. This CDR3 comprises 11 residues. Germline CDR1 reads MNHEY; CDR2 reads SVGAGI. As DNA, the CDR3 is TGTGCCAGCAGGCGGGGCTACGAGCAGTACTTC. Its protein product is CASRRGYEQYF.

The chain links TRBV10-1 to TRBJ2-3; D possibly corresponds to TRBD1 (5 bases). Per the germline V gene, CDR1 is WNHNN and CDR2 is SYGVQD (reference sequence). The CDR3 is made up of 15 amino acids. V dropped 2 bases and J dropped 3 bases, with 12 bases sitting between them. Written as DNA, the CDR3 is TGCGCCAGCAGTGAGAGGGGAATCGGGACAGATACGCAGTATTTT. This translates into CASSERGIGTDTQYF.

At least ten counts were recorded for this clonotype. The chain combines TRBV29-1 with TRBJ2-5; D not certain. The CDR3 contains 13 residues. Germline V gene data show CDR1 as SQVTM and CDR2 as ANQGSEA. Trimming cost V 2 bases and J 2 bases, with 9 bases left between them. This CDR3 is CSVEQDPQETQYF. The CDR3, as DNA: TGCAGCGTTGAACAGGACCCACAAGAGACCCAGTACTTC.

This clonotype was counted between two and nine times. This sequence joins TRBV25-1 and TRBJ2-2; perhaps TRBD2 as D (7 bases). Per germline, CDR1 MGHDK and CDR2 SYGVNS. V lost 4 bases and J 6 bases, leaving 12 bases between the germline ends. The CDR3 consists of 14 residues. The CDR3 region is CASSAGGAPGELFF. The DNA of the CDR3 is TGTGCCAGCAGTGCTGGGGGGGCCCCCGGGGAGCTGTTTTTT.

This clonotype has a handful of counts. The chain uses TRBV7-9 and TRBJ2-5, with 11 bases lining up with TRBD2. With 4 bases clipped from V and 1 base from J, the junction kept 5 bases outside the gene matches. CDR1 is SEHNR, CDR2 FQNEAQ, per germline (reference sequence). This CDR3 region has 16 residues. The CDR3 DNA is TGTGCCAGCAGCTCGAGACTAGCGGGGAGCCAAGAGACCCAGTACTTC. Protein: CASSSRLAGSQETQYF.

The chain combines TRBV23-1 with TRBJ2-7, with 12 bases fitting TRBD2. Being an ORF, TRBV23-1 has a function that is uncertain. Losses at the gene ends were 3 bases for V and 4 bases for J; bases not matched to a gene: 7. The CDR3 runs to 16 residues. This CDR3 is CASSHLRLAGDYEQYV. CDR3 DNA sequence: TGCGCCAGCAGTCACTTGCGACTAGCGGGGGATTACGAGCAGTACGTC.

This clonotype has a count of ten or more. This chain connects TRBV7-8 to TRBJ2-1; the match to TRBD2 covers 7 bases. The J segment lost 6 bases and the V segment lost 5 bases, leaving 13 bases of the junction unmatched. Germline CDR1 SGHVS, CDR2 FQNEAQ. This CDR3 has 16 residues. CDR3 sequence reads: CASSPRERGVFNEQFF. CDR3 DNA sequence: TGTGCCAGCAGCCCGAGGGAGCGGGGAGTGTTCAATGAGCAGTTCTTC.

The chain carries TRBV4-3 and TRBJ2-3; a weak D match, TRBD2 (6 bases). The CDR3 loop spans 15 amino acids. Trimming took 6 bases from V and 3 from J, leaving 16 bases between them. Germline loops: CDR1 LGHNA, CDR2 YSLEER. This CDR3 is CASRLGGASTDTQYF. CDR3 bases: TGCGCCAGCAGACTGGGCGGGGCGAGTACAGATACGCAGTATTTT.

CDR3: CASSLYGTSPYGYTF. The CDR3 region has the DNA TGTGCCAGCAGTTTATACGGAACCTCCCCCTATGGCTACACCTTC. The chain employs TRBV27 and TRBJ1-2; no clear D. Germline loops: CDR1 MNHEY, CDR2 SMNVEV (reference sequence). CDR3 size: 15 residues. V was trimmed by 1 base and J by 4 bases, leaving 13 bases between them.

In its sample, this clonotype was seen a few times. V and J are TRBV7-9 and TRBJ1-3; possible D gene TRBD1, 5 bases. CDR1 SEHNR and CDR2 FQNEAQ come from the germline V gene (reference sequence). V was clipped by 5 bases and J by 2 bases, with 13 bases between them. The CDR3 covers 15 residues. CDR3 loop: CASSPPGPAGNTIYF. The CDR3, as DNA: TGTGCCAGCAGCCCCCCGGGGCCGGCTGGAAACACCATATATTTT.